The sample holds many counts of the clone carrying this T cell receptor beta chain. Its specificity is unknown. V lost 1 base, J lost 7 bases, and 6 bases stayed unmatched. The length of the CDR3 is 14 residues. The V gene's germline CDR1 is LGHNA and CDR2 YNFKEQ. The sample belongs to a study of response to subunit inactivated influenza vaccine. Study-wide results and caveats: After each seasonal influenza vaccination, few new T cells are recruited, the authors suggested.

TCRdb reprocessed the RT-PCR reads via MiXCR and lists one record per CDR3 protein. The sample yields hundreds of thousands of distinct CDR3 sequences, under 15% seen once. This rearrangement joins TRBV4-2 to TRBJ2-7; TRBD1 matches at 8 bases. The material was PBMCs from blood, obtained roughly 6 weeks after vaccination. The TCR sequence derives from a man aged 45-60 years who received an inactivated influenza vaccine. CDR3 sequence (DNA): TGTGCCAGCAGCCAAGGGACAGGGCCAGATGAGCAGTACTTC. It is translated as CASSQGTGPDEQYF.